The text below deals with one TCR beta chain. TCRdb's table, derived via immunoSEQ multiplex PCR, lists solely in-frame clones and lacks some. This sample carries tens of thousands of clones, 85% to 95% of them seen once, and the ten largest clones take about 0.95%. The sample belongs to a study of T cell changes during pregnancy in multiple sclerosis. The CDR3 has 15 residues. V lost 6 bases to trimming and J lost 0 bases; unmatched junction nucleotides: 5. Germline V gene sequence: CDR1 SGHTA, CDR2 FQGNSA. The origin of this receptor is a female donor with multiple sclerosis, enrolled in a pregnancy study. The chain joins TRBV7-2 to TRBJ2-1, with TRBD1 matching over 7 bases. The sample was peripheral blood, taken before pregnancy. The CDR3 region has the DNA TGTGCCAGCAGGCGACAGGGAATCTCCTACAATGAGCAGTTCTTC. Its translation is CASRRQGISYNEQFF.